A single sample gave rise to the 20 T cell receptor beta chains below, sequenced in a study of cytomegalovirus exposure and HLA in healthy donors (dated by TCRdb to the late 2010s). Preparation of the library involved the immunoSEQ multiplex PCR assay. For the multiplex PCR, a mixture combining 60 forward primers for TCR Vbeta segments and 13 reverse primers for TCR Jbeta segments was used. The clones in this table, taken by TCRdb from immuneACCESS, are in-frame only. Not every clone is retained; where verified, under half of the shortfall comes from an unresolved V gene, and the cause of the rest is unknown. In all, the sample holds approximately 200,000 clones, and 82% of those were seen once. The ten largest clones represent 0.075% to 0.1% of the sample. Sample: PBMCs. These TCRs come from a boy aged 2 to 9 in good health and CMV-seronegative.

The table lists this clone with a count of one. CDR3 loop: CASSALAGLKDTQYF. DNA of the CDR3: TGTGCCAGCAGCGCGCTAGCGGGGCTTAAAGATACGCAGTATTTT. V gene TRBV5-4 combines with J gene TRBJ2-3; TRBD2 agrees at 9 bases. This CDR3 spans 15 amino acids. Germline values: CDR1 SGHNT, CDR2 YYREEE (reference sequence). V dropped 4 bases and J dropped 5; count of bases not matched to a gene: 8.

The V and J genes are TRBV7-9 and TRBJ1-2, with D uncertain. The V end was cut by 3 bases, the J end by 4 bases, with 6 bases between. The germline V gene has CDR1 SEHNR and CDR2 FQNEAQ (reference sequence). This CDR3 is built from 12 residues. CDR3 in DNA: TGTGCCAGCAGCTTCGTGAGCTATGGCTACACCTTC. Its translation is CASSFVSYGYTF.

V usage is TRBV2 and J usage is TRBJ2-3, with 12 bases fitting TRBD2. The V gene's germline CDR1 is SNHLY and CDR2 FYNNEI. There are 16 residues in the CDR3. The ends lost 6 bases at V and 1 base at J; junction bases unmatched: 5. CDR3 loop: CASSASGGAGTDTQYF. DNA of the CDR3: TGTGCCAGCAGCGCTAGCGGGGGGGCCGGCACAGATACGCAGTATTTT.

The chain carries TRBV5-5 and TRBJ1-1; maybe TRBD1 (5 bases). The V and J ends lost 6 bases and 4 bases respectively, with 7 bases between them. Germline loops: CDR1 SGHKS, CDR2 YYEKEE (reference sequence). The CDR3 spans 11 residues. The CDR3 DNA is TGTGCCAGCAACCAGGGCACTGAAGCTTTCTTT. Its translation is CASNQGTEAFF.

This clone appeared a single time. The V gene is TRBV10-2, the J gene TRBJ1-6; D may be TRBD1 (5 bases). The V gene lost 0 bases and the J gene lost 8 bases, with 11 bases spanning the gap. CDR3 length equals 15 residues. Per germline, CDR1 WSHSY and CDR2 SAAADI. CDR3 residues: CASSESRGFYSPLHF. Written as DNA, the CDR3 is TGCGCCAGCAGTGAGTCAAGGGGTTTCTATTCACCCCTCCACTTT.

The chain links TRBV6-1 to TRBJ2-3; 12 bases align to TRBD2. The CDR3 sequence is 14 residues long. The germline V gene encodes CDR1 MNHNS and CDR2 SASEGT. The ends lost 7 bases at V and 6 bases at J; junction bases unmatched: 5. CDR3 amino acids: CASTYGTSGDTQYF. The CDR3 nucleotides are TGTGCCAGCACCTACGGGACTAGCGGGGATACGCAGTATTTT.

In its sample, this clone was seen a few times. The rearrangement uses TRBV7-2 and TRBJ1-5, with D hard to call. CDR1 and CDR2 from the germline V gene are SGHTA and FQGNSA. V lost 2 bases and J lost 3, with 8 bases in between. This CDR3 spans 14 amino acids. This CDR3 is CASSLTQSNQPQHF. For the CDR3, the DNA is TGTGCCAGCAGCTTAACACAGTCCAATCAGCCCCAGCATTTT.

Here the CDR3 reads CATSRGQGGEETQYF. The DNA for the CDR3 is TGTGCCACCAGCAGAGGTCAGGGAGGCGAGGAGACCCAGTACTTC. V gene TRBV15 combines with J gene TRBJ2-5; possible D gene TRBD2, 6 bases. V dropped 1 base and J dropped 5 bases, with 14 bases sitting between them. Germline V lookup: CDR1 LNHNV, CDR2 YYDKDF (reference sequence). The length of the CDR3 is 15 residues.

This clone showed up just once. Other DNA sequences in the sample encode the same CDR3. This chain uses TRBV7-3 with TRBJ2-7; TRBD1 agrees at 9 bases. Germline CDR1 SGHTA, CDR2 FQGTGA. The CDR3 has 14 residues. The J segment lost 2 bases and the V segment lost 5 bases, leaving 4 bases of the junction unmatched. The chain's CDR3 is CASSPGTGPYEQYF. The CDR3 nucleotides are TGTGCCAGCAGCCCCGGGACAGGGCCCTACGAGCAGTACTTC.

The chain links TRBV7-9 to TRBJ2-5; TRBD1 aligns across 10 bases. The CDR3 runs to 15 residues. The J segment lost 5 bases and the V segment lost 10 bases, leaving 13 bases of the junction unmatched. Germline CDR1 and CDR2: SEHNR and FQNEAQ (reference sequence). The CDR3: CATAKDRGERETQYF. The CDR3 bases are TGTGCCACCGCCAAGGACAGGGGGGAAAGGGAGACCCAGTACTTC.

V is TRBV4-2 and J is TRBJ1-2, with TRBD1 identical over 8 bases. The CDR3 is made up of 14 amino acids. CDR1 and CDR2 (germline): LGHNA, YNFKEQ. V trimming: 1 base; J trimming: 7 bases; junction bases outside the gene matches: 5. The CDR3 DNA reads TGTGCCAGCAGCCAAGCATCAGGGGGCTCTGGCTACACCTTC. Encoded protein: CASSQASGGSGYTF.

The chain uses TRBV4-3 and TRBJ2-1; TRBD1 might be the D (5 bases). V lost 1 base to trimming and J lost 8 bases, with 12 bases between them. The length of the CDR3 is 14 residues. Germline assignment: CDR1 LGHNA and CDR2 YSLEER. CDR3 amino acids: CASSQGTQSDEQFF. The CDR3 nucleotides are TGCGCCAGCAGCCAAGGGACACAGTCGGATGAGCAGTTCTTC.

The chain carries TRBV9 and TRBJ2-1; 12 bases agree with TRBD2. With 3 bases clipped from V and 4 bases from J, the junction kept 2 bases outside the gene matches. Germline V gene sequence: CDR1 SGDLS, CDR2 YYNGEE. The CDR3 length is 15 residues. CDR3 amino acids: CASSETSGGYNEQFF. CDR3 in DNA: TGTGCCAGCAGCGAAACTAGCGGGGGGTACAATGAGCAGTTCTTC.

V is TRBV7-6 and J is TRBJ2-7; D gene unclear. Trimming removed 5 bases at V and 1 base at J, with 12 bases between. The V gene's germline CDR1 is SGHVS and CDR2 FNYEAQ. The CDR3 has 14 residues. The CDR3 nucleotides read TGTGCCAGCAGCACACCGTCCCATTCCTACGAGCAGTACTTC. Amino acids: CASSTPSHSYEQYF.

A note on this clone: Its ends do not fully match the called genes, so a read error is possible. This rearrangement joins TRBV9 to TRBJ1-1; D is ambiguous. The CDR3 runs 13 residues. Germline CDR1 is SGDLS and CDR2 is YYNGEE. For the CDR3, the DNA is TGTGCCAGCAGCGTAGCAGCGAACACTGAGGCTTTCTTT. Translated, it gives CASSVAANTEAFF.

The chain employs TRBV5-1 and TRBJ2-7, with a tentative D call TRBD1 (7 bases). The germline gives CDR1 SGHRS, CDR2 YFSETQ. The V and J ends lost 0 bases and 7 bases respectively, with 14 bases between them. The CDR3 runs 14 residues. Written as DNA, the CDR3 is TGCGCCAGCAGCTTGGCCGGCAGGGGGGAGGAGCAGTACTTC. It specifies CASSLAGRGEEQYF.

This clone was counted between two and nine times. The V and J genes are TRBV4-1 and TRBJ1-2; D possibly corresponds to TRBD1 (5 bases). The CDR3 covers 16 residues. V was cut by 1 base and J by 6 bases, with 18 bases left in between. Germline V gives CDR1 MGHRA, CDR2 YSYEKL. This chain's CDR3 is CASSQVAGLRTHGYTF. In DNA, the CDR3 is TGCGCCAGCAGCCAAGTGGCAGGGCTGAGAACCCATGGCTACACCTTC.

This chain connects TRBV5-1 to TRBJ2-4; 8 bases map to TRBD2. Trimming at V came to 5 bases and at J to 8 bases, leaving 15 bases not matched to a gene. CDR1 and CDR2 (germline): SGHRS, YFSETQ. The CDR3 runs 16 residues. CDR3 sequence (DNA): TGCGCCAGCAGAGCTGCGGCGGGGGGCCGATCGGACATTCAGTACTTC. Amino acids: CASRAAAGGRSDIQYF.

The chain joins TRBV6-4 to TRBJ1-2, with 7 bases that match TRBD1. V shed 0 bases and J 8 bases; nucleotides not matched to a gene: 9. The CDR3 loop spans 15 amino acids. Germline V gene lookup returns CDR1 MRHNA and CDR2 SNTAGT. The CDR3 spells CASSDSPNRGNGYTF. In DNA, the CDR3 is TGTGCCAGCAGTGACTCGCCTAACAGGGGTAACGGCTACACCTTC.

J is TRBJ2-7 and V is TRBV11-2, with D possibly being TRBD2 (6 bases). Germline assignment: CDR1 SGHAT and CDR2 FQNNGV. Trimming shortened V by 5 bases and J by 2 bases, and 7 bases separated the two germline ends. The CDR3 spans 12 residues. CDR3 in amino acids: CASSGGAYEQYF. DNA for the CDR3: TGTGCCAGCAGCGGCGGGGCCTACGAGCAGTACTTC.